Sequencing of this T cell receptor beta chain was carried out in a study of T cell clones after liver transplantation. CDR1 and CDR2 from the germline V gene are MNHEY and SVGAGI. The CDR3 length is 14 residues. Trimming took off 2 bases at V and 7 bases at J, with 11 bases between the two ends. Generated by immunoSEQ multiplex PCR, the TCRdb table keeps only in-frame clones and is missing some. This table holds tens of thousands of clones, 71% found once. The rearrangement uses TRBV6-5 and TRBJ1-4; D possibly corresponds to TRBD1 (6 bases). The clonotype was recovered from a human donor who received a liver transplant. Sequencing was performed on CD4+ T cells from blood, taken before liver transplant. This CDR3 is CASSYIQGREKLFF. CDR3 coding DNA: TGTGCCAGCAGTTACATTCAGGGGCGTGAAAAACTGTTTTTT.